This TCR beta chain was retrieved from a study of identical twins. It was template switching that added a universal primer site, and there were unique molecular identifiers on the cDNA. TCRdb re-analysed the 5' RACE reads in MiXCR, keeping a single row per CDR3 protein. The repertoire includes 210,000 or so distinct CDR3 sequences, 7.5% of them detected once, and 1.9% sits in the top ten. Germline V CDR1 and CDR2: SNHLY, FYNNEI. The junction had 10 bases not matched to a gene; V was cut back by 5 bases and J by 12 bases. This CDR3 is 12 amino acids long. Regarding the study as a whole: When twins shared out-of-frame alpha sequences, those sequences had excess low generation probability. Conclusions rested on cross-sectional statistics rather than following the same donors.

Regarding this clonotype: Its antigen is as yet unknown.

In addition, the sample was reused for a study of yellow fever vaccine responses in identical twins.

J is TRBJ2-7 and V is TRBV2; 7 bases match TRBD1. This receptor was identified in a woman aged 18-30 years in good health. The sequenced sample was memory (CD45RO+) T cells sorted from blood. DNA of the CDR3: TGTGCCAGCAGTTTGGGACAGCGATTTCTGTACTTC. This sequence encodes CASSLGQRFLYF.